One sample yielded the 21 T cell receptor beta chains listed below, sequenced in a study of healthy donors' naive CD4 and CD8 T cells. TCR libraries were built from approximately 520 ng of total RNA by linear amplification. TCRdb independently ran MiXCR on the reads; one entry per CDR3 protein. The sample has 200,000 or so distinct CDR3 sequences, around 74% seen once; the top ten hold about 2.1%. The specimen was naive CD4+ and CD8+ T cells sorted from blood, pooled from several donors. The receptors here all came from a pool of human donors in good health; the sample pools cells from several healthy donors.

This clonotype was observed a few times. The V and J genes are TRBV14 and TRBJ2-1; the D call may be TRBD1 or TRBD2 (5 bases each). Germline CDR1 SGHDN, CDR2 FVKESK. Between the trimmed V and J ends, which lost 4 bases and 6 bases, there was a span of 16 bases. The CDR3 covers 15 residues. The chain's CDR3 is CASSPGSRDGNEQFF. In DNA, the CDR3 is TGTGCCAGCAGCCCGGGGAGCAGGGACGGCAATGAGCAGTTCTTC.

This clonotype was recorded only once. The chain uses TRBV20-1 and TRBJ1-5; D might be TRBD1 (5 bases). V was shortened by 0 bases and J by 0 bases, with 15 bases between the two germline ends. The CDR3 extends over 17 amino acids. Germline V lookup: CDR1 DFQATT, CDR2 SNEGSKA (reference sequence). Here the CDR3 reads CSARDSGQDHSNQPQHF. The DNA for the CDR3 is TGCAGTGCTAGAGATTCCGGACAAGATCATAGCAATCAGCCCCAGCATTTT.

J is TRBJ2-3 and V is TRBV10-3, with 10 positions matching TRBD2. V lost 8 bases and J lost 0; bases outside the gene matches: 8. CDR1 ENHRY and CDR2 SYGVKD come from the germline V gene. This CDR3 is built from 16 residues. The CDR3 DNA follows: TGTGCCATCGCTAGCGGGAGTCCCCTCAGCACAGATACGCAGTATTTT. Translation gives CAIASGSPLSTDTQYF.

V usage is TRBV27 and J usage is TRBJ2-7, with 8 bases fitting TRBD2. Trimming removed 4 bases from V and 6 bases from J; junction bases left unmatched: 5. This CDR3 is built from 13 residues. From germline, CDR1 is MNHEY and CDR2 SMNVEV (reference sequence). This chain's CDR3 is CASSYGRESEQYF. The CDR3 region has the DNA TGTGCCAGCAGTTACGGGAGGGAAAGCGAGCAGTACTTC.

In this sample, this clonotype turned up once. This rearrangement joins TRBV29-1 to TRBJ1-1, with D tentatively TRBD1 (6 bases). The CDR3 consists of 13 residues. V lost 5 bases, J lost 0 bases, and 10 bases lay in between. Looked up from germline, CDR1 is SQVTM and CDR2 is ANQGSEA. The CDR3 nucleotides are TGCAGCGTTCACGGACAGTTGAACACTGAAGCTTTCTTT. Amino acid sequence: CSVHGQLNTEAFF.

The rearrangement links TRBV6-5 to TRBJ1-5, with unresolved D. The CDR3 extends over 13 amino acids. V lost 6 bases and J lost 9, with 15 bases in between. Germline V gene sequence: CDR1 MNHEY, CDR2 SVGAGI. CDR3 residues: CASRPRTDLPQHF. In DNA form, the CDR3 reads TGTGCCAGCAGACCTCGGACGGATCTGCCCCAGCATTTT.

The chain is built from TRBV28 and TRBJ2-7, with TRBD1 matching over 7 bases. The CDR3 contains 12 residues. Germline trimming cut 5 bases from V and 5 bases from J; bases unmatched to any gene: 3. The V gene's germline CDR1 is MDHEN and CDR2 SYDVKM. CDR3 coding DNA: TGTGCCAGCAGTCAACAGGGGAACGAGCAGTACGTC. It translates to CASSQQGNEQYV.

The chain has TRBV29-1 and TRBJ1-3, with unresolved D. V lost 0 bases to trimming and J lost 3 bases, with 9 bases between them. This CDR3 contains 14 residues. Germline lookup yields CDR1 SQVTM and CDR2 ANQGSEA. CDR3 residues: CSVEESGIGNTIYF. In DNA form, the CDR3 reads TGCAGCGTTGAAGAGTCCGGGATTGGAAACACCATATATTTT.

The CDR3 DNA reads TGTGCCAGCAGACTAGCGGACAATGAGCAGTTCTTC. Translation: CASRLADNEQFF. The rearrangement uses TRBV5-5 and TRBJ2-1; 8 nucleotides line up with TRBD2. There are 12 residues in the CDR3. V was clipped by 5 bases and J by 5 bases; unmatched bases: 0. Germline V lookup: CDR1 SGHKS, CDR2 YYEKEE (reference sequence). Full variable domain (missing parts from reference TRBV5-5 and TRBJ2-1): DAGVTQSPTHLIKTRGQQVTLRCSPISGHKSVSWYQQVLGQGPQFIFQYYEKEERGRGNFPDRFSARQFPNYSSELNVNALLLGDSALYLCASRLADNEQFFGPGTRLTVL.

Here the CDR3 reads CSVEGIAYEQYF. The CDR3 region has the DNA TGCAGCGTTGAAGGGATCGCCTACGAGCAGTACTTC. This chain uses TRBV29-1 with TRBJ2-7; D unresolved. Germline CDR1 SQVTM, CDR2 ANQGSEA. There are 12 residues in the CDR3. Trimming took off 1 base at V and 2 bases at J, with 6 bases between the two ends.

CDR3 DNA sequence: TGTGCCAGCAGTGGGATGGCCAGGGATCCCTACACCTTC. It translates to CASSGMARDPYTF. The V gene is TRBV6-6, the J gene TRBJ1-2, with a tentative D call TRBD1 (5 bases). Trimming took off 5 bases at V and 10 bases at J, with 17 bases between the two ends. Germline V lookup: CDR1 MNHNY, CDR2 SVGAGI (reference sequence). The CDR3 sequence is 13 residues long.

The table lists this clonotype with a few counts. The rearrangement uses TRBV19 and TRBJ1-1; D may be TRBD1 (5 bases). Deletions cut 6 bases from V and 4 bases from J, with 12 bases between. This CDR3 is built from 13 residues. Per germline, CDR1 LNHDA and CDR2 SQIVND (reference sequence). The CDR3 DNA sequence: TGTGCCAGTAGCTGGGGCTGGAGCACTGAAGCTTTCTTT. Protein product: CASSWGWSTEAFF.

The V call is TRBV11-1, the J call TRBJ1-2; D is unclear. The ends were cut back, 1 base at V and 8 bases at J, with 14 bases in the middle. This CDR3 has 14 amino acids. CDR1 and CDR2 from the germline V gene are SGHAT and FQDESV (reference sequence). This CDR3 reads CASSLDRTASGYTF. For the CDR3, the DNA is TGTGCCAGCAGCTTAGATCGGACGGCCTCGGGCTACACCTTC.

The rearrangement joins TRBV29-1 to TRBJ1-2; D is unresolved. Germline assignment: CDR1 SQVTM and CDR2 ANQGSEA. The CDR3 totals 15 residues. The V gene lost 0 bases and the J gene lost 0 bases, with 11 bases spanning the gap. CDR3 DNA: TGCAGCGTTGAAGATCTAGGGAAAGCTAACTATGGCTACACCTTC. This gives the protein CSVEDLGKANYGYTF.

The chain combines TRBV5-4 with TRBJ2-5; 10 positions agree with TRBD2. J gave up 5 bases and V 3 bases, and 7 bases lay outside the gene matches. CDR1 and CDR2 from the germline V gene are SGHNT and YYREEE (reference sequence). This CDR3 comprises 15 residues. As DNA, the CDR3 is TGTGCCAGCAGCTCGAGCGGGAGGGCCGGTGAGACCCAGTACTTC. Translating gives CASSSSGRAGETQYF.

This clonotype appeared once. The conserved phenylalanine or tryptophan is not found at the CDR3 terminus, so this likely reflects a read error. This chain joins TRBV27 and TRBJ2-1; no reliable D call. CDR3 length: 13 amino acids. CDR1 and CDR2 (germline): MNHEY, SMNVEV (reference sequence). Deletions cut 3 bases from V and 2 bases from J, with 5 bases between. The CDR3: CASSLGAYNEQFL. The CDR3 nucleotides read TGTGCCAGCAGTTTGGGCGCCTACAATGAGCAGTTCCTC.

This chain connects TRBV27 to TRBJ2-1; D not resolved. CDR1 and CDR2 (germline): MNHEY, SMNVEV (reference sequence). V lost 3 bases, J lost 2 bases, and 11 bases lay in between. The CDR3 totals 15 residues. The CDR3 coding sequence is TGTGCCAGCAGTTTTATCGGCGATGCCTACAATGAGCAGTTCTTC. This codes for CASSFIGDAYNEQFF.

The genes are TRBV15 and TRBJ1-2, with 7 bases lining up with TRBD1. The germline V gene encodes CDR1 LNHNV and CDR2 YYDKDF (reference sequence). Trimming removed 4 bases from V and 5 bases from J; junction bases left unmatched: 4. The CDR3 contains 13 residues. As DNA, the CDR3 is TGTGCCACCAGCACCGGGACAGCTTATGGCTACACCTTC. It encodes CATSTGTAYGYTF.

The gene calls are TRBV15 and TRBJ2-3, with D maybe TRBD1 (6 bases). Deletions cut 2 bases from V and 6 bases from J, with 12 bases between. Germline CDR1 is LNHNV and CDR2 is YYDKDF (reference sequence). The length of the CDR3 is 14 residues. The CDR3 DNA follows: TGTGCCACCAGCAGACGGGACATCGGGGATACGCAGTATTTT. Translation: CATSRRDIGDTQYF.

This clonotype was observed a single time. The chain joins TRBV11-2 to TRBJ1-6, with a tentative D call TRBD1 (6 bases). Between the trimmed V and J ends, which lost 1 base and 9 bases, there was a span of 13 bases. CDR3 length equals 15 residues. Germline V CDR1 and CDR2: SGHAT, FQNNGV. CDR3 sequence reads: CASSLGQARTSPLHF. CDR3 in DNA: TGTGCCAGCAGCTTAGGACAGGCGAGGACTTCACCCCTCCACTTT.

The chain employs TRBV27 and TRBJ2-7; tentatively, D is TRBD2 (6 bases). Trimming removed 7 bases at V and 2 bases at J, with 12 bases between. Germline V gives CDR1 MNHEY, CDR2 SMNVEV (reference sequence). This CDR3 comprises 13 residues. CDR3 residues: CASKAGLTYEQYF. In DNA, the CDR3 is TGTGCCAGCAAGGCGGGACTTACCTACGAGCAGTACTTC.